A single sample is the source of the 21 T cell receptor beta chains below, sequenced in a study of resident and recirculating memory T cells in vitiligo. Sequencing used immunoSEQ multiplex PCR; TCRdb keeps in-frame clones, though not all of them. There are more than 35,000 clones in the sample; 80% to 95% occur only once, and about 4.5% lies in the top ten. The specimen sequenced was blood. These receptors originate from a male donor with vitiligo.

This chain joins TRBV6-4 and TRBJ2-1; 10 bases map to TRBD2. The CDR3 is 13 amino acids. Trimming cost V 6 bases and J 6 bases; bases outside gene matches: 2. Germline-derived CDR1 and CDR2 are MRHNA and SNTAGT. CDR3 coding DNA: TGTGCCAGCAGCCAGCGGGGGGGCAATGAGCAGTTCTTC. Translation: CASSQRGGNEQFF.

The chain has TRBV5-1 and TRBJ1-2; maybe TRBD1 (5 bases). This CDR3 contains 14 residues. CDR1 is SGHRS and CDR2 is YFSETQ in the germline V gene. V gave up 2 bases and J gave up 4 bases, with 12 bases separating them. The CDR3 DNA is TGCGCCAGCAGCTTACCCCAGGGTTCCTATGGCTACACCTTC. This codes for CASSLPQGSYGYTF. The full variable domain, with the rest looked up from reference TRBV5-1 and TRBJ1-2, is KAGVTQTPRYLIKTRGQQVTLSCSPISGHRSVSWYQQTPGQGLQFLFEYFSETQRNKGNFPGRFSGRQFSNSRSEMNVSTLELGDSALYLCASSLPQGSYGYTFGSGTRLTVV.

This chain joins TRBV7-2 and TRBJ1-1; 7 bases match TRBD1. Germline CDR1 is SGHTA and CDR2 is FQGNSA. The CDR3 extends over 14 amino acids. The V and J ends lost 3 bases and 3 bases, in that order; junction bases with no gene match: 4. CDR3 nucleotides: TGTGCCAGCAGCTTTTGGACAGGCCACACTGAAGCTTTCTTT. Amino acid sequence: CASSFWTGHTEAFF.

The chain has TRBV29-1 and TRBJ2-1, with TRBD1 matching 12 bases. Germline V lookup: CDR1 SQVTM, CDR2 ANQGSEA. This CDR3 has 14 residues. Trimming at V came to 3 bases and at J to 8 bases, leaving 5 bases not matched to a gene. The CDR3 DNA follows: TGCAGCGTTGACGGGACAGGGGGCTCCGATGAGCAGTTCTTC. Translated, it gives CSVDGTGGSDEQFF.

The chain is built from TRBV5-1 and TRBJ2-5; weak D call: TRBD2 (6 bases). CDR1 is SGHRS and CDR2 is YFSETQ in the germline V gene. The CDR3 is 15 amino acids. Deletions cut 4 bases from V and 5 bases from J, with 18 bases between. DNA for the CDR3: TGCGCCAGCAGCAATGGGGGGAGAAGGGTGGAGACCCAGTACTTC. It specifies CASSNGGRRVETQYF.

This chain connects TRBV11-3 to TRBJ1-4; D gene unclear. Trimming stripped 4 bases from V and 3 bases from J, with 6 bases between. This CDR3 region has 13 residues. CDR1 SGHNT and CDR2 YENEEA come from the germline V gene. CDR3 sequence reads: CASSSSANEKLFF. CDR3 in DNA: TGTGCCAGCAGCTCATCAGCTAATGAAAAACTGTTTTTT.

The chain couples TRBV5-5 to TRBJ2-3; 7 nucleotides line up with TRBD2. Trimming took 0 bases from V and 4 from J; bases not matched to a gene: 2. This CDR3 has 14 residues. CDR1 and CDR2 (germline): SGHKS, YYEKEE (reference sequence). CDR3 in DNA: TGTGCCAGCAGCTTGGCTGCGGGGGCAGATACGCAGTATTTT. It codes for CASSLAAGADTQYF.

The chain carries TRBV6-4 and TRBJ2-2, with 8 bases matching TRBD2. Trimming removed 5 bases from V and 0 bases from J; junction bases left unmatched: 2. Germline CDR1 is MRHNA and CDR2 is SNTAGT. The CDR3 has 15 amino acids. The CDR3: CASSREGANTGELFF. CDR3 nucleotide sequence: TGTGCCAGCAGTCGGGAGGGGGCGAACACCGGGGAGCTGTTTTTT.

V usage is TRBV9 and J usage is TRBJ2-7; D is undetermined. Germline-derived CDR1 and CDR2 are SGDLS and YYNGEE. The CDR3 has 15 amino acids. The V gene lost 0 bases and the J gene lost 2 bases, with 12 bases spanning the gap. The CDR3 bases are TGTGCCAGCAGCGTAGGGCTCACAGACCCCTACGAGCAGTACTTC. Protein: CASSVGLTDPYEQYF.

The sample holds one count of this clone. The rearrangement links TRBV5-4 to TRBJ1-1; the D gene is possibly TRBD1 (5 bases). Germline-derived CDR1 and CDR2 are SGHNT and YYREEE (reference sequence). The V gene lost 6 bases and the J gene lost 10 bases, with 16 bases spanning the gap. The CDR3 has 12 residues. The CDR3 region has the DNA TGTGCCAGCACCTATGGGGGGGTTGGAGCTTTCTTT. This translates into CASTYGGVGAFF.

The chain recombines TRBV9 with TRBJ1-2, with D possibly being TRBD1 (6 bases). Deletions cut 3 bases from V and 2 bases from J, with 14 bases between. The CDR3 totals 15 residues. From germline, CDR1 is SGDLS and CDR2 YYNGEE. The CDR3 bases are TGTGCCAGCAGCGGAAGGGACAAGGGGAACTATGGCTACACCTTC. It translates to CASSGRDKGNYGYTF.

This clone was recorded only once. The J gene is TRBJ2-2, the V gene TRBV10-3, with D maybe TRBD2 (5 bases). The CDR3 has 11 amino acids. The germline CDR1 and CDR2 sequences are ENHRY and SYGVKD. V was pared by 10 bases and J by 8 bases, with 11 bases between. The CDR3 coding sequence is TGTGCCACAACAGCGGTAGGGGAGCTGTTTTTT. It yields the protein CATTAVGELFF.

The rearrangement links TRBV7-9 to TRBJ1-1, with 9 nucleotides matching TRBD1. The germline CDR1 and CDR2 sequences are SEHNR and FQNEAQ (reference sequence). The junction had 10 bases not matched to a gene; V was cut back by 4 bases and J by 4 bases. There are 16 residues in the CDR3. CDR3 loop: CASSSKQGALGTEAFF. The CDR3 region has the DNA TGTGCCAGCAGCTCAAAACAGGGGGCTTTAGGCACTGAAGCTTTCTTT.

V usage is TRBV5-1 and J usage is TRBJ2-7; TRBD2 agrees at 7 bases. This CDR3 is built from 17 residues. Looked up from germline, CDR1 is SGHRS and CDR2 is YFSETQ. Germline trimming cut 1 base from V and 4 bases from J; bases unmatched to any gene: 14. The CDR3, as DNA: TGCGCCAGCAGCTTGAAGAGGTTGGGGACTACCGGATACGAGCAGTACTTC. It codes for CASSLKRLGTTGYEQYF.

The chain couples TRBV6-1 to TRBJ2-5; the match to TRBD2 covers 9 bases. This CDR3 contains 16 residues. The germline CDR1 and CDR2 sequences are MNHNS and SASEGT. J lost 1 base, V lost 3 bases, and 6 bases had no gene match. In DNA form, the CDR3 reads TGTGCCAGCAGTGACCATAGCGGGGGAAGCCAAGAGACCCAGTACTTC. This gives the protein CASSDHSGGSQETQYF.

This clone appeared a few times. The rearrangement uses TRBV11-2 and TRBJ1-3; D is unclear. In germline, CDR1 is SGHAT, CDR2 FQNNGV. The V end was cut by 5 bases, the J end by 4 bases, with 9 bases between. This CDR3 comprises 13 residues. CDR3 protein: CASSAPIGNTIYF. The CDR3 DNA is TGTGCCAGCAGCGCCCCTATCGGAAACACCATATATTTT.

This chain uses TRBV29-1 with TRBJ1-3; D is perhaps TRBD1 (6 bases). CDR1 and CDR2 (germline): SQVTM, ANQGSEA. This CDR3 has 11 residues. V lost 5 bases and J lost 7, with 9 bases in between. CDR3 region: CSVSRGNTIYF. DNA for the CDR3: TGCAGCGTTTCCAGGGGCAACACCATATATTTT.

The chain recombines TRBV5-6 with TRBJ2-3; the match to TRBD2 covers 8 bases. Trimming at V came to 0 bases and at J to 0 bases, leaving 3 bases not matched to a gene. Per the germline V gene, CDR1 is SGHDT and CDR2 is YYEEEE. CDR3 size: 16 residues. The CDR3 loop is CASSLGLALSTDTQYF. The CDR3 nucleotides read TGTGCCAGCAGCTTGGGACTAGCGCTTAGCACAGATACGCAGTATTTT.

The CDR3 DNA sequence: TGTGCCAGCAGGGACACCGGGAGGTATTCACCCCTCCACTTT. It is translated as CASRDTGRYSPLHF. This chain links TRBV5-5 with TRBJ1-6; tentative D call: TRBD1 (5 bases). There are 14 residues in the CDR3. The V end lost 5 bases, the J end lost 8 bases, and 14 bases lay between the germline ends. Per germline, CDR1 SGHKS and CDR2 YYEKEE (reference sequence).

The chain is built from TRBV7-8 and TRBJ2-4, with TRBD2 matching 13 bases. CDR3 size: 18 residues. The trim removed 2 bases at V and 0 bases at J, leaving 4 bases unmatched. Germline V gives CDR1 SGHVS, CDR2 FQNEAQ. The CDR3 DNA sequence: TGTGCCAGCAGCTTACGACTAGCGGGGGGTTTAGCCAAAAACATTCAGTACTTC. This gives the protein CASSLRLAGGLAKNIQYF.

In this sample, this clone turned up once. The chain links TRBV30 to TRBJ1-1; D is uncertain. Germline CDR1 GTSNPN, CDR2 SVGIG (reference sequence). This CDR3 contains 13 residues. The V gene lost 4 bases and the J gene lost 0 bases, with 9 bases spanning the gap. The CDR3 DNA reads TGTGCCTGGACCGACGGGGTGAACACTGAAGCTTTCTTT. It translates to CAWTDGVNTEAFF.